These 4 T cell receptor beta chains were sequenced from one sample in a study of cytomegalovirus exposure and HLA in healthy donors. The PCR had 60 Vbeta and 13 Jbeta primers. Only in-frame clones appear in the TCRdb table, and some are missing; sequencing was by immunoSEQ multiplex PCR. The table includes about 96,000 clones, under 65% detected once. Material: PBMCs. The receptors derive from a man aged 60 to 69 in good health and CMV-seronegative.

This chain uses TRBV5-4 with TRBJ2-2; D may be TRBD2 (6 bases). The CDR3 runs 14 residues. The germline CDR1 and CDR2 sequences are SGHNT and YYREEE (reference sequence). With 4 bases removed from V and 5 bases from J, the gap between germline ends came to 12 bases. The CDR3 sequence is CASSPGERTGELFF. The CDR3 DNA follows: TGTGCCAGCAGCCCGGGGGAGAGAACCGGGGAGCTGTTTTTT.

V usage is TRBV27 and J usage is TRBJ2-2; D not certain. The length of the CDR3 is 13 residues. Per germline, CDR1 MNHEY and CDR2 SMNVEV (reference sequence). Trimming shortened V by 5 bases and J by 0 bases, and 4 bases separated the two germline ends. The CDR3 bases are TGTGCCAGCAGTCCTCCGAACACCGGGGAGCTGTTTTTT. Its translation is CASSPPNTGELFF.

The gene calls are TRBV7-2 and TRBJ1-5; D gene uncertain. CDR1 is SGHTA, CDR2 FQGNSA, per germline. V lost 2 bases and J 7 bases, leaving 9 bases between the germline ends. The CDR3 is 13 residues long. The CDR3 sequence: CASSLSVNQPQHF. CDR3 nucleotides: TGTGCCAGCAGCTTATCGGTTAACCAGCCCCAGCATTTT.

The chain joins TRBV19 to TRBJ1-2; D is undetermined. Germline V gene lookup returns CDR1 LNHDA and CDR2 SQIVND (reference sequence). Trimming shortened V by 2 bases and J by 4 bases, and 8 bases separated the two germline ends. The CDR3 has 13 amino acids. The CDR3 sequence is CASSIQTGYGYTF. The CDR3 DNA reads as TGTGCCAGTAGTATACAAACGGGCTATGGCTACACCTTC.